The 30 T cell receptor beta chains reported below all come from one sample, sequenced in a study of T cell responses to AZD1222 COVID-19 vaccine. Here immunoSEQ multiplex PCR was the method, and the copy in TCRdb shows in-frame clones only, minus some. The sample has 120,000 to 150,000 clones, 85% to 95% seen once. Sequences were derived from peripheral blood, sampled 28 days after the second AZD1222 dose. These receptors were collected from an adult who received the AZD1222 COVID-19 vaccine.

This rearrangement joins TRBV6-5 to TRBJ2-1; 7 nucleotides match TRBD2. The V gene's germline CDR1 is MNHEY and CDR2 SVGAGI. The CDR3 consists of 16 residues. V dropped 2 bases and J dropped 0; count of bases not matched to a gene: 4. CDR3: CASSYTGGSSYNEQFF. The CDR3 DNA follows: TGTGCCAGCAGTTACACAGGCGGGAGCTCCTACAATGAGCAGTTCTTC.

The chain recombines TRBV6-4 with TRBJ2-7, with 9 bases that match TRBD1. J lost 1 base, V lost 8 bases, and 3 bases had no gene match. CDR1 is MRHNA and CDR2 is SNTAGT in the germline V gene. There are 13 residues in the CDR3. Written as DNA, the CDR3 is TGTGCCAGCCCCGGACAGGGGTCCTACGAGCAGTACGTC. Its protein product is CASPGQGSYEQYV.

V gene TRBV2 combines with J gene TRBJ1-5; 7 bases are a match to TRBD1. This CDR3 has 14 residues. Germline trimming cut 6 bases from V and 0 bases from J; bases unmatched to any gene: 2. Per germline, CDR1 SNHLY and CDR2 FYNNEI. For the CDR3, the DNA is TGTGCCAGCAGCCAGGGGGATAGCAATCAGCCCCAGCATTTT. Residues: CASSQGDSNQPQHF.

CDR3 coding DNA: TGCAGCGTTTGGACAGGGGATGAAAAACTGTTTTTT. Its translation is CSVWTGDEKLFF. The chain recombines TRBV29-1 with TRBJ1-4; 9 bases align to TRBD1. After removal of 5 bases from V and 6 bases from J, the junction contained 1 base not matched to a gene. This CDR3 is built from 12 residues. From germline, CDR1 is SQVTM and CDR2 ANQGSEA. Full variable domain (rest looked up from reference TRBV29-1 and TRBJ1-4): SAVISQKPSRDICQRGTSLTIQCQVDSQVTMMFWYRQQPGQSLTLIATANQGSEATYESGFVIDKFPISRPNLTFSTLTVSNMSPEDSSIYLCSVWTGDEKLFFGSGTQLSVL.

V gene TRBV6-4 combines with J gene TRBJ2-7; 7 bases fit TRBD2. Germline V lookup: CDR1 MRHNA, CDR2 SNTAGT. The trim removed 4 bases at V and 3 bases at J, leaving 6 bases unmatched. This CDR3 comprises 14 residues. The CDR3 bases are TGTGCCAGCAGTGGGGGGGGACTCTTCTACGAGCAGTACGTC. This sequence encodes CASSGGGLFYEQYV.

The chain employs TRBV24-1 and TRBJ1-5; TRBD1 matches 10 bases. The trim removed 5 bases at V and 7 bases at J, leaving 7 bases unmatched. Germline V gene data show CDR1 as KGHDR and CDR2 as SFDVKD. This CDR3 is built from 15 residues. In DNA, the CDR3 is TGTGCCACCAGTGCCCCGGGACAGGGGTACCAGCCCCAGCATTTT. It codes for CATSAPGQGYQPQHF.

The CDR3 protein is CASIPRNSNTEAFF. In nucleotides, the CDR3 is TGTGCCAGCATCCCCCGTAACTCGAACACTGAAGCTTTCTTT. J is TRBJ1-1 and V is TRBV5-5; unclear D gene. With 6 bases removed from V and 1 base from J, the gap between germline ends came to 13 bases. This CDR3 has 14 amino acids. Germline values: CDR1 SGHKS, CDR2 YYEKEE (reference sequence).

The chain combines TRBV5-1 with TRBJ2-2; TRBD2 matches at 13 bases. V lost 4 bases, J lost 7 bases, and 4 bases stayed unmatched. The CDR3 extends over 15 amino acids. Per the germline V gene, CDR1 is SGHRS and CDR2 is YFSETQ. CDR3 protein: CASSPGTSGDGELFF. The DNA for the CDR3 is TGCGCCAGCAGCCCCGGGACTAGCGGGGACGGGGAGCTGTTTTTT.

This chain connects TRBV3-1 (or the pseudogene TRBV3-2) to TRBJ1-1; D gene ambiguous. This CDR3 has 12 amino acids. V was trimmed by 7 bases and J by 2 bases, leaving 8 bases between them. CDR1 is LGHDT and CDR2 is YNNKEL in the germline V gene (reference sequence). In DNA, the CDR3 is TGTGCCAGCACCGGTGGAAACACTGAAGCTTTCTTT. It specifies CASTGGNTEAFF.

The V call is TRBV6-1, the J call TRBJ1-2; the D is unclear. V lost 1 base and J 5 bases, leaving 8 bases between the germline ends. The CDR3 consists of 13 residues. The germline V gene has CDR1 MNHNS and CDR2 SASEGT. The CDR3 DNA follows: TGTGCCAGCAGTGAAGGGACGGCTTATGGCTACACCTTC. Its translation is CASSEGTAYGYTF.

The gene calls are TRBV6-4 and TRBJ2-3, with D uncertain. This CDR3 has 13 amino acids. Germline V gene lookup returns CDR1 MRHNA and CDR2 SNTAGT. Trimming stripped 4 bases from V and 3 bases from J, with 8 bases between. CDR3 coding DNA: TGTGCCAGCAGTGTAGAGGTAACAGATACGCAGTATTTT. Protein sequence: CASSVEVTDTQYF.

The rearrangement joins TRBV6-5 to TRBJ1-5, with unresolved D. The CDR3 is 12 amino acids. Germline assignment: CDR1 MNHEY and CDR2 SVGAGI. V lost 4 bases and J 2 bases, leaving 3 bases between the germline ends. The CDR3 reads CASSWGNQPQHF. DNA for the CDR3: TGTGCCAGCAGTTGGGGCAATCAGCCCCAGCATTTT.

With respect to this clone: The junction does not match germline at one end; this may be a read error. V is TRBV6-1 and J is TRBJ1-4, with 7 positions matching TRBD1. The CDR3 sequence is 12 residues long. CDR1 is MNHNS, CDR2 SASEGT, per germline. The CDR3 DNA is TGTGCCAGCAGGGAAGACCAGGGGGAACTGTTTTTT. It codes for CASREDQGELFF.

The V gene is TRBV5-1, the J gene TRBJ2-7, with D unresolved. CDR1 SGHRS and CDR2 YFSETQ come from the germline V gene. The CDR3 spans 13 residues. Trimming took off 2 bases at V and 4 bases at J, with 10 bases between the two ends. CDR3 bases: TGCGCCAGCAGCTTCGACGGGTGGTACGAGCAGTACTTC. Its protein product is CASSFDGWYEQYF.

The chain is built from TRBV10-1 and TRBJ2-7; the D is unclear. Trimming took 10 bases from V and 4 from J, leaving 11 bases between them. Per the germline V gene, CDR1 is WNHNN and CDR2 is SYGVQD (reference sequence). This CDR3 is built from 11 residues. This chain's CDR3 is CAIQARYEQYV. CDR3 in DNA: TGCGCCATCCAAGCGAGGTACGAGCAGTACGTC.

This clone was counted between two and nine times. The J gene is TRBJ1-5, the V gene TRBV5-1; TRBD1 is a possible D gene (6 bases). This CDR3 is 15 amino acids long. V lost 3 bases to trimming and J lost 3 bases, with 13 bases between them. CDR1 is SGHRS, CDR2 YFSETQ, per germline. CDR3 in amino acids: CASSSEGDINQPQHF. The DNA of the CDR3 is TGCGCCAGCAGCTCGGAAGGGGACATCAATCAGCCCCAGCATTTT.

V is TRBV6-5 and J is TRBJ1-1; D perhaps matches TRBD1 (5 bases). The CDR3 length is 15 residues. The V and J ends lost 6 bases and 1 base respectively, with 15 bases between them. From germline, CDR1 is MNHEY and CDR2 SVGAGI. The CDR3, as DNA: TGTGCCAGCAGCCGACGGGGACGGGCGAACACTGAAGCTTTCTTT. Translation: CASSRRGRANTEAFF.

The chain links TRBV30 to TRBJ2-5; D is uncertain. V was shortened by 2 bases and J by 1 base, with 8 bases between the two germline ends. The germline gives CDR1 GTSNPN, CDR2 SVGIG (reference sequence). This CDR3 comprises 13 residues. CDR3 sequence: CAWSMGLQETQYF. As DNA, the CDR3 is TGTGCCTGGAGTATGGGCCTCCAAGAGACCCAGTACTTC.

V usage is TRBV4-2 and J usage is TRBJ2-4, with TRBD2 identical over 7 bases. The CDR3 is 18 amino acids. Germline assignment: CDR1 LGHNA and CDR2 YNFKEQ. V was clipped by 1 base and J by 0 bases; unmatched bases: 9. For the CDR3, the DNA is TGTGCCAGCAGCCAAGGGTTGTCAGCGGGGCTAGCCAAAAACATTCAGTACTTC. Translated: CASSQGLSAGLAKNIQYF.

The chain recombines TRBV19 with TRBJ2-4; D is possibly TRBD1 (6 bases). Germline V gene lookup returns CDR1 LNHDA and CDR2 SQIVND (reference sequence). The CDR3 loop spans 15 amino acids. The V and J ends lost 7 bases and 2 bases respectively, with 15 bases between them. The CDR3, as DNA: TGTGCCAGTAAATTAGAACAGGGACCCAAAAACATTCAGTACTTC. It specifies CASKLEQGPKNIQYF.

The chain is built from TRBV19 and TRBJ2-6; 11 nucleotides match TRBD2. V was clipped by 4 bases and J by 1 base; unmatched bases: 6. The CDR3 has 18 amino acids. The germline V gene encodes CDR1 LNHDA and CDR2 SQIVND (reference sequence). CDR3 nucleotide sequence: TGTGCCAGTAGTAGCACTAGCGGGAGAACATCTGGGGCCAACGTCCTGACTTTC. Translating it yields CASSSTSGRTSGANVLTF.

The chain has TRBV28 and TRBJ2-3; D call uncertain. V shed 6 bases and J shed 2 bases, with 6 bases lying between them. CDR1 and CDR2 from the germline V gene are MDHEN and SYDVKM. The length of the CDR3 is 12 residues. CDR3 region: CASSITTDTQYF. The CDR3 DNA follows: TGTGCCAGCAGCATTACCACAGATACGCAGTATTTT. Filled out from reference TRBV28 and TRBJ2-3, the complete variable domain reads DVKVTQSSRYLVKRTGEKVFLECVQDMDHENMFWYRQDPGLGLRLIYFSYDVKMKEKGDIPEGYSVSREKKERFSLILESASTNQTSMYLCASSITTDTQYFGPGTRLTVL.

The J gene is TRBJ2-2, the V gene TRBV5-1, with D perhaps matching TRBD1 (5 bases). Per the germline V gene, CDR1 is SGHRS and CDR2 is YFSETQ. Trimming cost V 1 base and J 7 bases, with 17 bases left between them. The CDR3 is 16 residues long. In DNA, the CDR3 is TGCGCCAGCAGCTTGCGACAGTTAAGCAGTGTCGGGGAGCTGTTTTTT. Its translation is CASSLRQLSSVGELFF.

This clone was seen a single time. The chain is built from TRBV11-3 and TRBJ2-1; 8 bases are shared with TRBD2. Germline values: CDR1 SGHNT, CDR2 YENEEA. This CDR3 region has 14 residues. V lost 5 bases, J lost 7 bases, and 7 bases stayed unmatched. The CDR3 sequence: CASSPRGGQNEQFF. The DNA for the CDR3 is TGTGCCAGCAGCCCCCGGGGGGGGCAGAATGAGCAGTTCTTC.

V is TRBV28 and J is TRBJ1-2; perhaps TRBD1 as D (6 bases). Germline V gene data show CDR1 as MDHEN and CDR2 as SYDVKM. V was cut by 6 bases and J by 4 bases, with 12 bases left in between. This CDR3 has 13 residues. CDR3 loop: CASSRGLVYGYTF. Here the CDR3 DNA reads TGTGCCAGCAGCAGGGGTCTGGTCTATGGCTACACCTTC.

The chain recombines TRBV7-3 with TRBJ2-1; the D is unclear. Looked up from germline, CDR1 is SGHTA and CDR2 is FQGTGA. This CDR3 spans 15 amino acids. Trimming pared 0 bases from V and 5 bases from J, leaving 11 bases between. The CDR3 here is CASSLTWQAHNEQFF. The CDR3 DNA reads TGTGCCAGCAGCTTAACGTGGCAGGCACACAATGAGCAGTTCTTC.

The chain uses TRBV19 and TRBJ1-2; a possible D gene is TRBD1 (6 bases). This CDR3 has 13 amino acids. In germline, CDR1 is LNHDA, CDR2 SQIVND (reference sequence). V was cut by 6 bases and J by 2 bases, with 10 bases left in between. The CDR3 sequence: CASRQGGNYGYTF. The CDR3 DNA reads TGTGCCAGTAGACAGGGAGGAAACTATGGCTACACCTTC. Supplemented by reference TRBV19 and TRBJ1-2, the full variable domain reads DGGITQSPKYLFRKEGQNVTLSCEQNLNHDAMYWYRQDPGQGLRLIYYSQIVNDFQKGDIAEGYSVSREKKESFPLTVTSAQKNPTAFYLCASRQGGNYGYTFGSGTRLTVV.

This sequence joins TRBV3-1 (or the pseudogene TRBV3-2) and TRBJ1-1; no clear D gene. The CDR3 loop spans 15 amino acids. Trimming stripped 1 base from V and 4 bases from J, with 13 bases between. Germline CDR1 reads LGHDT; CDR2 reads YNNKEL (reference sequence). The chain's CDR3 is CASSQGRGVRTEAFF. Here the CDR3 DNA reads TGTGCCAGCAGCCAAGGCCGCGGGGTGCGCACTGAAGCTTTCTTT.

The chain uses TRBV6-1 and TRBJ1-2; D remains unclear. CDR3 size: 14 residues. Trimming stripped 3 bases from V and 3 bases from J, with 11 bases between. CDR1 and CDR2 (germline): MNHNS, SASEGT. CDR3: CASSDTRPYYGYTF. The CDR3 bases are TGTGCCAGCAGTGACACGCGCCCCTACTATGGCTACACCTTC.

The rearrangement joins TRBV14 to TRBJ1-4; D remains ambiguous. V lost 1 base and J lost 4, with 13 bases in between. The CDR3 has 16 amino acids. CDR1 SGHDN and CDR2 FVKESK come from the germline V gene. CDR3 sequence (DNA): TGTGCCAGCAGCCAAGGGGCCGGGGTATATAATGAAAAACTGTTTTTT. Its protein product is CASSQGAGVYNEKLFF.